This TCR beta chain was retrieved from a study of blood T cell repertoires in COVID-19. Background on the study: Material from acute and convalescent COVID-19 was sourced from the United States, Italy and Spain. Sample material is recorded as cDNA or gDNA derived from T cells, B-cell-depleted T cells, or PBMCs.

Original processing notes: Estimates of nucleated cell counts were drawn from the amplification of reference gene primers. Profiling relied on immunoSEQ multiplex PCR, and the TCRdb table lists in-frame clones only, not all of them. Clonal size and the V and J genes are those of that table, whereas D and trimming came from the DNA. The sample consists of almost 200,000 clones, about nine tenths of them appearing once. CDR3 length: 14 amino acids. CDR1 is SNHLY, CDR2 FYNNEI, per germline. The V segment lost 7 bases and the J segment 4 bases; nucleotides outside the gene matches: 9. Material for sequencing was peripheral blood. The receptor comes from a woman between 65 and 79 years old with acute or convalescent COVID-19. This chain connects TRBV2 to TRBJ2-5, with 7 bases matching TRBD2. CDR3 nucleotide sequence: TGTGCCAGCAAGCGGGGAGCGGAGGGAGAGACCCAGTACTTC. Translation gives CASKRGAEGETQYF.